This record covers a single T cell receptor beta chain. Its antigen is not identified. The source of the sample is a study of identical twins. Study-level findings and limits: Alpha sequences out of frame and shared by twins had excess low generation probability.

MiXCR, run by TCRdb on the 5' RACE reads, gives a single entry per CDR3 protein. The table has 1.5 million to 2 million distinct CDR3 sequences, less than 40% seen once. The sequencing input was cord blood. The TCR originated in a newborn girl in good health.

The CDR3 DNA is TGTGCCAGCAGCTCTAGCGGGGGAGGGCTAGATACGCAGTATTTT. This gives the protein CASSSSGGGLDTQYF. The chain links TRBV5-4 to TRBJ2-3, with 10 bases lining up with TRBD2. CDR1 and CDR2 (germline): SGHNT, YYREEE (reference sequence). The CDR3 is made up of 15 amino acids. V lost 3 bases and J lost 5; bases outside the gene matches: 6. Using reference TRBV5-4 and TRBJ2-3 for the parts outside the CDR3, the full variable domain is ETGVTQSPTHLIKTRGQQVTLRCSSQSGHNTVSWYQQALGQGPQFIFQYYREEENGRGNFPPRFSGLQFPNYSSELNVNALELDDSALYLCASSSSGGGLDTQYFGPGTRLTVL.